The entry below gives a single T cell receptor beta chain sequence along with its context. The antigen is undetermined. Donors each provided ten milliliters of peripheral blood. With each sample, at least 5 micrograms of total RNA were extracted. This sample stems from a study of blood T cells in healthy people across ages. Study findings and constraints: Diversity of TCR beta per million T cells declined in a roughly linear way with age.

V gave up 3 bases and J gave up 3 bases, with 9 bases separating them. This CDR3 has 13 residues. Germline V gene lookup returns CDR1 DFQATT and CDR2 SNEGSKA (reference sequence). Primers used in a second PCR of about 7 to 12 cycles were a sample-barcoded 5' primer and a J-beta primer mix. Per-sample output comprised a minimum of 3 million paired-end reads containing CDR3. TCRdb analysed the 5' RACE reads with MiXCR anew, one entry per CDR3 protein. This repertoire shows nearly 1 million distinct CDR3 sequences, roughly 51% found once; its top ten account for about a fifth. Input material: blood. The chain uses TRBV20-1 and TRBJ1-5; perhaps TRBD1 as D (5 bases). This TCR was recovered from a woman in her sixties in good health. This CDR3 reads CSARGLDNQPQHF. In DNA form, the CDR3 reads TGCAGTGCTAGGGGGCTGGACAATCAGCCCCAGCATTTT.